This note documents a single T cell receptor (beta chain) sequence. Its matching antigen is unknown. The sample originates from a study of T-cell reconstitution after alpha-beta-depleted transplantation in children. V lost 5 bases and J 5 bases, leaving 12 bases between the germline ends. This CDR3 contains 13 residues. Per germline, CDR1 SGHTA and CDR2 FQGNSA. Study conclusions and caveats: At day 60, the high TCRbeta diversity found in some patients originated from recipient T cells and thymic progenitors that had survived. It was reported that alpha-beta T cells came from several hundred expanded graft clones (about two months after transplant). Newly produced T cells mostly provided counts and TCRbeta diversity after one year, as hyperexpanded clones declined.

It was with unique molecular identifiers that the TCRbeta library was prepared. TCRdb fed the PCR reads into MiXCR, producing one record per CDR3 protein. The repertoire includes about 540,000 distinct CDR3 sequences, 27% of them detected once, and around a third sits in the top ten. This chain connects TRBV7-2 to TRBJ2-5; D unclear. The sequencing here drew on PBMCs, taken before TCRalphabeta/CD19-depleted stem cell transplant. The sequence was collected from a boy under two years old with Wiskott-Aldrich syndrome, due to receive a stem cell transplant. The DNA for the CDR3 is TGTGCCAGCAGCCAAAGTGGACGCGAGACCCAGTACTTC. This codes for CASSQSGRETQYF.